This T cell receptor beta chain stems from a study of OX40 agonist ivuxolimab in advanced cancers. The assay was immunoSEQ multiplex PCR, and TCRdb's table has in-frame clones only and misses some. The table has 40,000 to 60,000 clones, about four fifths seen once. This CDR3 is built from 10 residues. From germline, CDR1 is DFQATT and CDR2 SNEGSKA (reference sequence). Trimming removed 8 bases at V and 2 bases at J, with 4 bases between. This clone occurred many times. The rearrangement joins TRBV20-1 to TRBJ1-5; D remains unclear. This sequence originates from an adult with an advanced solid tumor such as melanoma, head and neck, liver or kidney cancer. The sample in question was CD4+ or CD8+ T cells sorted from blood, obtained in a trial of the OX40 agonist ivuxolimab. The CDR3, as DNA: TGCAGTCCCGGCAATCAGCCCCAGCATTTT. This sequence encodes CSPGNQPQHF.